The TCR beta chain under discussion was sequenced for a study of blood T cell repertoires in COVID-19. Study overall: Acute and convalescent COVID-19 samples came from the United States, Italy and Spain.

The table came from immunoSEQ multiplex PCR; TCRdb's copy has only in-frame clones and leaves some out. This sample has 220,000 or so clones, with around 83% found just once. Seattle patient enrollment occurred during active infection, with longitudinal follow-up thereafter. V lost 7 bases and J lost 5, with 15 bases in between. The germline V gene encodes CDR1 LGHDT and CDR2 YNNKEL (reference sequence). The CDR3 runs to 14 residues. The chain recombines TRBV3-1 (or the pseudogene TRBV3-2) with TRBJ2-1, with D tentatively TRBD2 (6 bases). The clonotype was recovered from a woman over 75 with COVID-19, enrolled during active disease. The sample taken for sequencing was peripheral blood. CDR3 DNA sequence: TGTGCCAGCACCCGGCGGGGCTCTAACAATGAGCAGTTCTTC. It is translated as CASTRRGSNNEQFF.